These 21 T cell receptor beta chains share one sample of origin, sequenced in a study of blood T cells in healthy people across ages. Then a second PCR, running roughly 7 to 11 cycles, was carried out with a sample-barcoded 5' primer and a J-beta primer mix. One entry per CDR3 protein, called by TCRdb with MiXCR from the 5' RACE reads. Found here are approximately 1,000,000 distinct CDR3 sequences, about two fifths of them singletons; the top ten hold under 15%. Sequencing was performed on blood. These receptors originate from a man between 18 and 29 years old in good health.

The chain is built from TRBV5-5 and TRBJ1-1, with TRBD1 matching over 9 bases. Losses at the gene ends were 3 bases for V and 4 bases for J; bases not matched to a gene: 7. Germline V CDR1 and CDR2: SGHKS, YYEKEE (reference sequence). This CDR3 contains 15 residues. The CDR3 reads CASSSRDREITEAFF. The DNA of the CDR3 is TGTGCCAGCAGCTCCCGGGACAGGGAGATCACTGAAGCTTTCTTT.

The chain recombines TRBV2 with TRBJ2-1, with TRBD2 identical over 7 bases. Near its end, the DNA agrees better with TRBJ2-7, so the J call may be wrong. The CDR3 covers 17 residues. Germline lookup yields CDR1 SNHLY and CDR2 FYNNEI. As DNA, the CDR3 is TGTGCCAGCAGTGACGTCGGCGGGGGAACCTCCTACAATGAGCAGTACTTC. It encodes CASSDVGGGTSYNEQYF.

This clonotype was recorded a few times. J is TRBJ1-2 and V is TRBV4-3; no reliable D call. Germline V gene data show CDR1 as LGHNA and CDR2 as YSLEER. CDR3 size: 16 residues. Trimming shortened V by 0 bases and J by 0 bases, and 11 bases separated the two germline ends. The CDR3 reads CASSQDRAASNYGYTF. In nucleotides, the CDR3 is TGCGCCAGCAGCCAAGATAGGGCAGCCTCTAACTATGGCTACACCTTC.

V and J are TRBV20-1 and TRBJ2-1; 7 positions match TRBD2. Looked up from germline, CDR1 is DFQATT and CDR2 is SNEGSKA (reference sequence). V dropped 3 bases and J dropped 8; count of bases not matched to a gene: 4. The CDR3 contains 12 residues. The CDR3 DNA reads TGCAGTGCTAGGCGGGGAGGGGATGAGCAGTTCTTC. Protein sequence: CSARRGGDEQFF.

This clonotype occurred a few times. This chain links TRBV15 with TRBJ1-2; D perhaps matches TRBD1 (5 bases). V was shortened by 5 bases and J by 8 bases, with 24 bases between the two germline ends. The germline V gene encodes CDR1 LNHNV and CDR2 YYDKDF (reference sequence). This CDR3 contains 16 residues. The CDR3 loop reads CATSAGDPKGSLGYTF. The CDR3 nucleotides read TGTGCCACCAGCGCAGGTGATCCTAAGGGGTCCCTAGGCTACACCTTC.

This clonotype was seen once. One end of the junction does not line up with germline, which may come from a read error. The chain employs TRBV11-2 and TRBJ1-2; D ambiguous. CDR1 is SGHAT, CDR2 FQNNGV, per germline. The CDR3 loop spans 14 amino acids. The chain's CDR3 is CASSLGSHFYDYTF. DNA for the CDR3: TGTGCCAGCAGCTTAGGGTCCCACTTCTATGACTACACCTTC.

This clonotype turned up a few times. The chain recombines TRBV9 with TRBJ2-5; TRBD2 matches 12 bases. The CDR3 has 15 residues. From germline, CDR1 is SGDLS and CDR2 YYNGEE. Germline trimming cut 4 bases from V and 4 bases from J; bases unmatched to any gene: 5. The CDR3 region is CASSLGTSGRETQYF. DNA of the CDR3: TGTGCCAGCAGCCTTGGGACTAGCGGGCGAGAGACCCAGTACTTC.

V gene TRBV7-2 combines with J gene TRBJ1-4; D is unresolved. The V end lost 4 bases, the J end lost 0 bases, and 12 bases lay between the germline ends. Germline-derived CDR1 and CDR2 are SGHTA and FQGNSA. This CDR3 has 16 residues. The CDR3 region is CASSSTRYATNEKLFF. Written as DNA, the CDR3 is TGTGCCAGCAGCTCCACCCGATATGCAACTAATGAAAAACTGTTTTTT.

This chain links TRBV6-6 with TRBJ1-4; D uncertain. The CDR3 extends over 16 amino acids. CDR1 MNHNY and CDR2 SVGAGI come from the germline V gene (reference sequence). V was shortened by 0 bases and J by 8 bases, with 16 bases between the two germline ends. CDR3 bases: TGTGCCAGCAGTTACTCGAACCAGAGGACCGACGAAAAACTGTTTTTT. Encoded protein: CASSYSNQRTDEKLFF.

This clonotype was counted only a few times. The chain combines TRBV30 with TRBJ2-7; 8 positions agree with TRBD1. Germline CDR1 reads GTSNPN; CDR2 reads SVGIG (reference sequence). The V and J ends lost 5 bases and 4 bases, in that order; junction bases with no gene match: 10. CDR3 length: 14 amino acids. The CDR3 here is CAWDETGEGYEQYF. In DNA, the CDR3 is TGTGCCTGGGATGAGACAGGGGAAGGTTACGAGCAGTACTTC.

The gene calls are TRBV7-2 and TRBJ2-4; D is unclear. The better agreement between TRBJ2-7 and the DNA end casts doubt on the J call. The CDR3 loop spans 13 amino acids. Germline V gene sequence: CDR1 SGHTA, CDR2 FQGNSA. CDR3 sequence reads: CASSLDKFLEQYF. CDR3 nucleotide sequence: TGTGCCAGCAGCTTAGACAAATTTCTCGAGCAGTACTTC.

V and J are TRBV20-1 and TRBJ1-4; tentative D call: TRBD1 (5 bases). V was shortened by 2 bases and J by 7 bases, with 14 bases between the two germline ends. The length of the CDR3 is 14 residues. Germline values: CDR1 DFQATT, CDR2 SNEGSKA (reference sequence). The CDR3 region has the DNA TGCAGTGCTAGATCCGGCGGGAGGGGTGAAAAACTGTTTTTT. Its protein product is CSARSGGRGEKLFF.

CDR3 loop: CASSWGSGLSGELFF. The DNA of the CDR3 is TGTGCCAGCAGTTGGGGTTCAGGGTTGTCCGGGGAGCTGTTTTTT. This sequence joins TRBV12-3 or TRBV12-4 and TRBJ2-2; the D gene is possibly TRBD1 (5 bases). The CDR3 spans 15 residues. Trimming stripped 4 bases from V and 6 bases from J, with 15 bases between.

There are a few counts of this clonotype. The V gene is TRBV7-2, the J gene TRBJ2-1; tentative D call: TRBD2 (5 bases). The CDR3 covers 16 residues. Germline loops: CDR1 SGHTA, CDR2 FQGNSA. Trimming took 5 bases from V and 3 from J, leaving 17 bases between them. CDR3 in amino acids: CASSSLEGPFYNEQFF. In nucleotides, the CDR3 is TGTGCCAGCAGCAGCCTCGAGGGCCCTTTCTACAATGAGCAGTTCTTC.

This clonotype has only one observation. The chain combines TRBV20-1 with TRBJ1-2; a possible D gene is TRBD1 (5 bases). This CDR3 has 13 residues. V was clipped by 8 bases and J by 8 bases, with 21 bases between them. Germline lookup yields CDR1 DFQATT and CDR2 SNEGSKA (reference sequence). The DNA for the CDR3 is TGCAGTCCCCCCGGGGCAGGGCGCGTCGGCTACACCTTC. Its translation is CSPPGAGRVGYTF.

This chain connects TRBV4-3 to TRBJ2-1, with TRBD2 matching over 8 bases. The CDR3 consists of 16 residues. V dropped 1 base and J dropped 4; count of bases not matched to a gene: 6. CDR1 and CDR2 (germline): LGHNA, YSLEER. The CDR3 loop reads CASSQGTAGGYNEQFF. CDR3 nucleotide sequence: TGCGCCAGCAGCCAAGGAACGGCGGGGGGTTACAATGAGCAGTTCTTC.

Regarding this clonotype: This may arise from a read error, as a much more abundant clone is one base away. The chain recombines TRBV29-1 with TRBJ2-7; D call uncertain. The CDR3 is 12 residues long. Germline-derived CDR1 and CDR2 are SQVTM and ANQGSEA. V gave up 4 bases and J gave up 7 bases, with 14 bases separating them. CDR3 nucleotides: TGCAGCGTTGCTTCCACCAGACTTGAGCAGTACTTC. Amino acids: CSVASTRLEQYF.

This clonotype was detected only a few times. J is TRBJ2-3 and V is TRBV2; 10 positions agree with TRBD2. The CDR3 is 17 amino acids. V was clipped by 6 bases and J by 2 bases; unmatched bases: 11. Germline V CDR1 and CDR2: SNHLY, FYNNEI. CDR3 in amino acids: CASSPVVLAGDTDTQYF. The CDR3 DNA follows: TGTGCCAGCAGCCCAGTGGTGCTAGCGGGGGACACAGATACGCAGTATTTT.

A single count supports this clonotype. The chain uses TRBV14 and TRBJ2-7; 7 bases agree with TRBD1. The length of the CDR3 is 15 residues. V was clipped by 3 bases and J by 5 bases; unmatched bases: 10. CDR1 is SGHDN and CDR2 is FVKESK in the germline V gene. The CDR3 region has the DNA TGTGCCAGCAGCCAGGATAACAGGGGTCTGGACGAGCAGTACTTC. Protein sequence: CASSQDNRGLDEQYF. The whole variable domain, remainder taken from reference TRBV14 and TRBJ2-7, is EAGVTQFPSHSVIEKGQTVTLRCDPISGHDNLYWYRRVMGKEIKFLLHFVKESKQDESGMPNNRFLAERTGGTYSTLKVQPAELEDSGVYFCASSQDNRGLDEQYFGPGTRLTVT.

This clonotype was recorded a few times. In DNA, the CDR3 is TGTGCCAGCAGCCAACGGGAGGCGGGTTCCGGTGAGCAGTTCTTC. Residues: CASSQREAGSGEQFF. The chain employs TRBV4-2 and TRBJ2-1, with 7 bases identical to TRBD2. Per the germline V gene, CDR1 is LGHNA and CDR2 is YNFKEQ. The CDR3 spans 15 residues. V was pared by 2 bases and J by 9 bases, with 10 bases of the junction left unmatched.

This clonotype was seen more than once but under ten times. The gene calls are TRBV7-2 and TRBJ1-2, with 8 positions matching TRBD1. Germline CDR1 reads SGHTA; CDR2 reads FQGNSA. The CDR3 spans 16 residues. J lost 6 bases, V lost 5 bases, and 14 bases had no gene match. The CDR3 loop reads CASSKPTGQGINGYTF. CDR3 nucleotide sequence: TGTGCCAGCAGCAAGCCTACTGGACAGGGTATTAATGGCTACACCTTC. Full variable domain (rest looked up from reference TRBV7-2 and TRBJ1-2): GAGVSQSPSNKVTEKGKDVELRCDPISGHTALYWYRQSLGQGLEFLIYFQGNSAPDKSGLPSDRFSAERTGGSVSTLTIQRTQQEDSAVYLCASSKPTGQGINGYTFGSGTRLTVV.